Below, one TCR beta chain is given with its context. Its antigen is not known. The germline gives CDR1 SGHVS, CDR2 FQNEAQ. Germline trimming cut 1 base from V and 7 bases from J; bases unmatched to any gene: 5. The CDR3 loop spans 14 amino acids. The data were obtained in a study of T cell repertoires in cytomegalovirus infection. Study in general: Based on public TCR beta signatures, there were indications of CMV infection and of a matching HLA type.

TCRdb recomputed calls from the reads with MiXCR, one row per CDR3 protein. The table records more than 85,000 distinct CDR3 sequences, around 28% of them present only once. The J gene is TRBJ1-1, the V gene TRBV7-8; 8 nucleotides line up with TRBD1. The source was CD8+ T cells from cultured PBMCs, collected from culture after CMV antigen stimulation. The receptor's source is a human donor in good health (CMV status not recorded). Some clones in this sample may be carry-over from other donors' samples. CDR3 residues: CASSLGQGAVEAFF. The CDR3 DNA is TGTGCCAGCAGCTTAGGGCAGGGGGCGGTTGAAGCTTTCTTT.